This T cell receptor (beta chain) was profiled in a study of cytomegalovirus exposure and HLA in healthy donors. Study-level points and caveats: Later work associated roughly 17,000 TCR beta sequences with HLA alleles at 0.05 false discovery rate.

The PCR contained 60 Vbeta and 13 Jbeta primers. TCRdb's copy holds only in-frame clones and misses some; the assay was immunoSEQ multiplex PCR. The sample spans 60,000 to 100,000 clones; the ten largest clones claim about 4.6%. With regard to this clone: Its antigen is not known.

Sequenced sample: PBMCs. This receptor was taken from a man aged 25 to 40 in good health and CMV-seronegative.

The CDR3 coding sequence is TGTGCCAGCAGCTTGGTTGGCCTCACCTACGAGCAGTACTTC. Translated, it gives CASSLVGLTYEQYF. This chain joins TRBV5-8 and TRBJ2-7; no clear D gene. The CDR3 is 14 residues long. Per the germline V gene, CDR1 is SGHTS and CDR2 is YDEGEE. V was shortened by 0 bases and J by 2 bases, with 9 bases between the two germline ends.